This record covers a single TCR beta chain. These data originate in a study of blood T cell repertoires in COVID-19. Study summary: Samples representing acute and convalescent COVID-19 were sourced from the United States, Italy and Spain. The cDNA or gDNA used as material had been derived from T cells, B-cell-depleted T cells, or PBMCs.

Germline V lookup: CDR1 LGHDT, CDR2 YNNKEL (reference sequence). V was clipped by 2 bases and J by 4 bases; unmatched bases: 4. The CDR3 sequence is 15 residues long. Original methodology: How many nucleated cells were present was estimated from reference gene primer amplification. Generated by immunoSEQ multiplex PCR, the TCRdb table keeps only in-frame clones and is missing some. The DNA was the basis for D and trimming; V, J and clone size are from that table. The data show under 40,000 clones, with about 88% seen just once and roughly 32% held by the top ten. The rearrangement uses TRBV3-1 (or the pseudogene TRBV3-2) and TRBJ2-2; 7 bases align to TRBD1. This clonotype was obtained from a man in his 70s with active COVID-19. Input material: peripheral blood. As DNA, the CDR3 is TGTGCCAGCAGCCAAAAGGGGGCCGGCACCGGGGAGCTGTTTTTT. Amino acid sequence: CASSQKGAGTGELFF.